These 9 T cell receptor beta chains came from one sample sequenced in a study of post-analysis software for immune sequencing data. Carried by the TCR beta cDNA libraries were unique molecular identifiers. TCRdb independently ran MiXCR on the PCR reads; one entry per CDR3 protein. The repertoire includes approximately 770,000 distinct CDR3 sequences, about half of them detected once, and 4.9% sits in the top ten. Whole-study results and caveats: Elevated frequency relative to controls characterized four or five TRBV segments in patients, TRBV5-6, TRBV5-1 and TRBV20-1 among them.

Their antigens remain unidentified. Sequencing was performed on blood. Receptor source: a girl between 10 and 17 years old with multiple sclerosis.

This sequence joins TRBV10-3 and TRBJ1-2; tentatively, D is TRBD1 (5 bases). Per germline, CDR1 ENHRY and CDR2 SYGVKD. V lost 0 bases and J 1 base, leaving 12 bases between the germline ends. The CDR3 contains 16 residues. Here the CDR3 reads CAISESGGTFNYGYTF. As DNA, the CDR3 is TGTGCCATCAGTGAGTCGGGGGGGACGTTTAACTATGGCTACACCTTC.

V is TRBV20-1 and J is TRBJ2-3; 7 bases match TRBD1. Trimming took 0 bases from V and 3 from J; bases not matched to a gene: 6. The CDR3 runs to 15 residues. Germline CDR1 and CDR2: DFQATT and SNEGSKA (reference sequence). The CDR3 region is CSARDYNRGTDTQYF. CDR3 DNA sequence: TGCAGTGCTAGAGATTACAACAGGGGAACAGATACGCAGTATTTT.

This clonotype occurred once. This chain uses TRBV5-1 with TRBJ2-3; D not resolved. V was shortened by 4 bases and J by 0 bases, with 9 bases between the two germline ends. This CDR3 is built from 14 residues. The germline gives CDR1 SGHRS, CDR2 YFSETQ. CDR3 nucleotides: TGCGCCAGCAGCGTAAGCGATAGCACAGATACGCAGTATTTT. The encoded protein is CASSVSDSTDTQYF.

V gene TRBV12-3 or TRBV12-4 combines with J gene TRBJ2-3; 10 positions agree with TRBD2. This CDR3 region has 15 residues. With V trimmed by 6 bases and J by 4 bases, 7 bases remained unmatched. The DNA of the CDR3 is TGTGCCAGCAGCATGAGCGGGAGGGCCTCAGATACGCAGTATTTT. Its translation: CASSMSGRASDTQYF.

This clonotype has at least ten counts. DNA of the CDR3: TGCAGTGAGGGGTTCGGCTACACCTTC. Protein sequence: CSEGFGYTF. This chain links TRBV20-1 with TRBJ1-2; a possible D gene is TRBD1 (5 bases). Germline assignment: CDR1 DFQATT and CDR2 SNEGSKA (reference sequence). The CDR3 loop spans 9 amino acids. Trimming stripped 7 bases from V and 8 bases from J, with 8 bases between.

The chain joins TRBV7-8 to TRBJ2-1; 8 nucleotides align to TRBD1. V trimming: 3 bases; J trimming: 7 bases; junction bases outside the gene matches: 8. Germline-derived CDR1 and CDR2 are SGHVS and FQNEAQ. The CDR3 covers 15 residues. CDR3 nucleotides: TGTGCCAGCAGCTTCGGGACAGGCCGCGGGAATGAGCAGTTCTTC. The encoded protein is CASSFGTGRGNEQFF.

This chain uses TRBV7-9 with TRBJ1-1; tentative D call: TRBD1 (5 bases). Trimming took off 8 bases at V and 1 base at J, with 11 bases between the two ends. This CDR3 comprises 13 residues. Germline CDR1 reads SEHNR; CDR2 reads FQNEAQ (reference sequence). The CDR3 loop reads CASVPGRNTEAFF. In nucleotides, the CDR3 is TGTGCCAGCGTTCCAGGGAGGAACACTGAAGCTTTCTTT.

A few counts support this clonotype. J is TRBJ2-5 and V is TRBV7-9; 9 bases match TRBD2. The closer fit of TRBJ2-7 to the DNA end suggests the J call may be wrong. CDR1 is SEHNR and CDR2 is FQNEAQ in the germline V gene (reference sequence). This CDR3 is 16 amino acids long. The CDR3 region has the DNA TGTGCCAGCAGCCCTAATTTCCTAGCGGGGCACTACGAGCAGTACTTC. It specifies CASSPNFLAGHYEQYF.

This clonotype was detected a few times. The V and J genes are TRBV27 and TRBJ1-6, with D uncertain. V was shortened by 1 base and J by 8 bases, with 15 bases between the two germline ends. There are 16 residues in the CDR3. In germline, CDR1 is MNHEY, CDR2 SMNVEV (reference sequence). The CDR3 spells CASSLLEVYPYSPLHF. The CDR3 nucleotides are TGTGCCAGCAGTTTATTGGAAGTGTACCCTTATTCACCCCTCCACTTT.